Below, 8 T cell receptor beta chains from the same sample are listed, as sequenced in a study of a mutant IDH1 vaccine in newly diagnosed glioma. As for time point: week 11, during vaccination. Every single dose of the vaccine, 300 ug of mutant IDH1 20-mer peptide, came with topical imiquimod. For these receptors, no antigen is known. The protocol was immunoSEQ multiplex PCR, while the TCRdb copy is restricted to in-frame clones and leaves out a portion. The table lists roughly 110,000 clones, roughly 90% of them singletons. The sample in question was PBMCs, obtained from a glioma patient whose treatment included an IDH1 peptide vaccine. The receptors derive from a woman in her forties or fifties with glioma.

The chain uses TRBV28 and TRBJ1-3; D is uncertain. The CDR3 sequence is 14 residues long. V lost 10 bases, J lost 2 bases, and 15 bases lay in between. Germline CDR1 reads MDHEN; CDR2 reads SYDVKM. The CDR3 nucleotides are TGTGCCACTTCTACCACCCGAACTGGAAACACCATATATTTT. Translating gives CATSTTRTGNTIYF.

J is TRBJ1-1 and V is TRBV29-1, with TRBD1 identical over 8 bases. From germline, CDR1 is SQVTM and CDR2 ANQGSEA. J lost 0 bases, V lost 7 bases, and 4 bases had no gene match. The CDR3 is 13 amino acids. The chain's CDR3 is CSAGGTMNTEAFF. In nucleotides, the CDR3 is TGCAGCGCAGGGGGCACAATGAACACTGAAGCTTTCTTT.

J is TRBJ1-2 and V is TRBV4-1; tentative D call: TRBD1 (5 bases). V was cut by 2 bases and J by 4 bases, with 8 bases left in between. Germline loops: CDR1 MGHRA, CDR2 YSYEKL. The CDR3 runs to 13 residues. In DNA, the CDR3 is TGCGCCAGCAGCCAACGGGACCTCTATGGCTACACCTTC. Encoded protein: CASSQRDLYGYTF.

The J gene is TRBJ1-6, the V gene TRBV6-5; D is possibly TRBD1 (5 bases). Germline CDR1 reads MNHEY; CDR2 reads SVGAGI. V was shortened by 7 bases and J by 7 bases, with 14 bases between the two germline ends. This CDR3 spans 14 amino acids. This CDR3 is CASTTGGFNSPLHF. CDR3 DNA sequence: TGTGCCAGCACCACCGGGGGATTCAATTCACCCCTCCACTTT.

The CDR3 DNA reads as TGCGCCAGCAGCCAAGGACAGGGAGGGACCTACGAGCAGTACTTC. It yields the protein CASSQGQGGTYEQYF. This chain uses TRBV4-1 with TRBJ2-5; D is tentatively TRBD1 or TRBD2 (7 bases each). The closer fit of TRBJ2-7 to the DNA end suggests the J call may be wrong. CDR1 is MGHRA, CDR2 YSYEKL, per germline. This CDR3 comprises 15 residues.

The CDR3 spells CASSEKAYSPLHF. Here the CDR3 DNA reads TGTGCCAGCAGTGAAAAGGCGTATTCACCCCTCCACTTT. The rearrangement joins TRBV6-1 to TRBJ1-6; D gene ambiguous. The CDR3 loop spans 13 amino acids. Trimming shortened V by 2 bases and J by 8 bases, and 7 bases separated the two germline ends. Per germline, CDR1 MNHNS and CDR2 SASEGT.

The rearrangement uses TRBV10-2 and TRBJ2-7, with 7 bases matching TRBD2. V dropped 6 bases and J dropped 1; count of bases not matched to a gene: 3. This CDR3 has 13 amino acids. The germline gives CDR1 WSHSY, CDR2 SAAADI. Here the CDR3 DNA reads TGCGCCAGCAGCTGGACTAGTTCCTACGAGCAGTACTTC. Protein product: CASSWTSSYEQYF.

The chain links TRBV27 to TRBJ2-1; 7 bases are a match to TRBD2. V lost 6 bases and J lost 7; bases outside the gene matches: 6. Germline loops: CDR1 MNHEY, CDR2 SMNVEV (reference sequence). The CDR3 extends over 13 amino acids. The CDR3 sequence: CASRYLGGNEQFF. As DNA, the CDR3 is TGTGCCAGCAGATACCTGGGAGGGAATGAGCAGTTCTTC.